This is a list of T cell receptor beta chains from one sample in a study of OX40 agonist ivuxolimab in advanced cancers. Only in-frame clones appear in the TCRdb table, and some are missing; sequencing was by immunoSEQ multiplex PCR. In the table there are nearly 80,000 clones, about four fifths of which are singletons. The sample was CD4+ or CD8+ T cells sorted from blood, taken in a trial of the OX40 agonist ivuxolimab. These receptors were obtained from an adult with an advanced solid tumor such as melanoma, head and neck, liver or kidney cancer. Both conserved end residues are part of each CDR3. The D gene is left open where the match is weak. Clone size, where shown, is once, few, many, or a class for clones that have expanded.

DNA: TGTGCCGGCCAAAATAGCAATCAGCCCCAGCATTTT
CDR3: CAGQNSNQPQHF
V: TRBV6-5
J: TRBJ1-5
size: NA
D: NA

DNA: TGTGCCAGCAGCTTGCGTTCCGGGGGACGCTCCTACGAGCAGTACTTC
CDR3: CASSLRSGGRSYEQYF
V: TRBV7-9
J: TRBJ2-7
size: NA
D: NA

DNA: TGTGCCAGCAGTGTGGGGCTCAGGAGGGAACCTTACTTC
CDR3: CASSVGLRREPYF
V: TRBV2
J: TRBJ2-5
size: NA
D: NA

DNA: TGCAGCGTTGAACTTTGGTATGACGGTCGGTCGAGGGAGACCCAGTACTTC
CDR3: CSVELWYDGRSRETQYF
V: TRBV29-1
J: TRBJ2-5
size: NA
D: NA

DNA: TGTGCCAGCAAGACAGGCACGGTCTATGGCTACACCTTC
CDR3: CASKTGTVYGYTF
V: TRBV28
J: TRBJ1-2
size: NA
D: NA

DNA: TGTGCCAGCAGGGGGGACAGAAGAAACACTGAAGCTTTCTTT
CDR3: CASRGDRRNTEAFF
V: TRBV2
J: TRBJ1-1
size: once
D: TRBD1

DNA: TGCGCCAGCAGCTTGGCCGGTGTAGTACAAGAGACCCAGTACTTC
CDR3: CASSLAGVVQETQYF
V: TRBV5-1
J: TRBJ2-5
size: NA
D: NA

DNA: TGTGCCAGTAGAGCGGGTCTGACTTTGGGTGAAAAACTGTTTTTT
CDR3: CASRAGLTLGEKLFF
V: TRBV19
J: TRBJ1-4
size: few
D: NA

DNA: TGTGCCAGCAGCCCCAAGAGGGACCTGCGGAACTATGGCTACACCTTC
CDR3: CASSPKRDLRNYGYTF
V: TRBV7-8
J: TRBJ1-2
size: NA
D: NA

DNA: TGTGCCAGCAGCAACCCTATCGGACTAGCGGGAGGCGTAAGACTTTCCTACGAGCAGTACTTC
CDR3: CASSNPIGLAGGVRLSYEQYF
V: TRBV21-1
J: TRBJ2-7
size: NA
D: NA

DNA: TGTGCCTGGAAGAAGGGTGGGGACACTGAAGCTTTCTTT
CDR3: CAWKKGGDTEAFF
V: TRBV30
J: TRBJ1-1
size: few
D: NA

DNA: TGTGCCAGCAGTTCATATCAGGGTTCCTACGAGCAGTACTTC
CDR3: CASSSYQGSYEQYF
V: TRBV7-9
J: TRBJ2-7
size: NA
D: NA

DNA: TGTGCCAGTAGTATTCGGGCTAGCGACTACAATGAGCAGTTCTTC
CDR3: CASSIRASDYNEQFF
V: TRBV19
J: TRBJ2-1
size: NA
D: NA

DNA: TGTGCCTGGAGACTACCCTTGGGGGGCGGGACTGAAGCTTTCTTT
CDR3: CAWRLPLGGGTEAFF
V: TRBV30
J: TRBJ1-1
size: NA
D: NA

DNA: TGTGCCAGCAGGCGGGGGGAAGTCGGCACTGAAGCTTTCTTT
CDR3: CASRRGEVGTEAFF
V: TRBV6-5
J: TRBJ1-1
size: NA
D: NA

DNA: TGTGCCAGCAGCTTCGGACAGGCCGACTATGGCTACACCTTC
CDR3: CASSFGQADYGYTF
V: TRBV5-4
J: TRBJ1-2
size: NA
D: TRBD1

DNA: TGTGCCTTGGGACTAGCGAGATTGGCGGGAGAGCAGTTCTTC
CDR3: CALGLARLAGEQFF
V: TRBV30
J: TRBJ2-1
size: NA
D: TRBD2

DNA: TGTGCCAGCGTGGATGGAAGGGAGCAGTTCTTC
CDR3: CASVDGREQFF
V: TRBV6-5
J: TRBJ2-1
size: NA
D: NA

DNA: TGTGCCAGCAATACTATACAGGGGGGGCAGACCCAGTACTTC
CDR3: CASNTIQGGQTQYF
V: TRBV28
J: TRBJ2-5
size: NA
D: NA

DNA: TGTGCCATCAAAGGGACTAGCGGGGGGGTCTTAGGGACAGATACGCAGTATTTT
CDR3: CAIKGTSGGVLGTDTQYF
V: TRBV10-3
J: TRBJ2-3
size: NA
D: TRBD2

DNA: TGTGCCAGCAGCTTGATAGGGGGGGATTACTACGAGCAGTACTTC
CDR3: CASSLIGGDYYEQYF
V: TRBV4-2
J: TRBJ2-7
size: NA
D: NA

DNA: TGTGCCGGAGCCCCGACATTCGGAGGAAACACCATATATTTT
CDR3: CAGAPTFGGNTIYF
V: TRBV2
J: TRBJ1-3
size: NA
D: NA

DNA: TGTGCCACCAGCAGGGACAGGGGGTCCGATAATTCACCCCTCCACTTT
CDR3: CATSRDRGSDNSPLHF
V: TRBV15
J: TRBJ1-6
size: NA
D: TRBD1

DNA: TGTGCCAGTAGTATATATGAACAGGGAGGGAGAGGCTACACCTTC
CDR3: CASSIYEQGGRGYTF
V: TRBV19
J: TRBJ1-2
size: NA
D: NA

DNA: TGTGCCACCAGCAGAGATGCTTCGAGGGGATATGGCTACACCTTC
CDR3: CATSRDASRGYGYTF
V: TRBV15
J: TRBJ1-2
size: NA
D: NA

DNA: TGCAGCGTTGTAGGAGGGACCTTTCATGGCTACACCTTC
CDR3: CSVVGGTFHGYTF
V: TRBV29-1
J: TRBJ1-2
size: medium-sized
D: NA

DNA: TGTGCCTGGAGTGGCACACGGGCTAGCACAGATACGCAGTATTTT
CDR3: CAWSGTRASTDTQYF
V: TRBV30
J: TRBJ2-3
size: NA
D: NA

DNA: TGTGCCAGCAGTTACCCCGGGAGTTCGAACTATGGCTACACCTTC
CDR3: CASSYPGSSNYGYTF
V: TRBV6-6
J: TRBJ1-2
size: NA
D: NA

DNA: TGCGCCAGCAGCGGAGCTAGTCTTTCCACCGGGGAGCTGTTTTTT
CDR3: CASSGASLSTGELFF
V: TRBV5-1
J: TRBJ2-2
size: once
D: NA

DNA: TGTGCCAGCAGTTACTTAGGGTCGATTGCCGGGGAGCTGTTTTTT
CDR3: CASSYLGSIAGELFF
V: TRBV6-6
J: TRBJ2-2
size: NA
D: NA

DNA: TGCAGCGTCCAAGGACAGGGGAAGCGGGAAAAACTGTTTTTT
CDR3: CSVQGQGKREKLFF
V: TRBV29-1
J: TRBJ1-4
size: NA
D: TRBD1

DNA: TGTGCCAGCAGCGCACAGAGCTCTGGAAACACCATATATTTT
CDR3: CASSAQSSGNTIYF
V: TRBV7-9
J: TRBJ1-3
size: NA
D: NA

DNA: TGTGCCAGCAGCTCCCCCAGGGCCCAGTACTTC
CDR3: CASSSPRAQYF
V: TRBV7-7
J: TRBJ2-5
size: NA
D: NA

DNA: TGTGCCAGCACCCTAGGGGGAGGAACTAATGAAAAACTGTTTTTT
CDR3: CASTLGGGTNEKLFF
V: TRBV6-5
J: TRBJ1-4
size: once
D: NA

DNA: TGTGCCAGCAGCCCCCGCAGGGGATTCAATGAGCAGTTCTTC
CDR3: CASSPRRGFNEQFF
V: TRBV9
J: TRBJ2-1
size: NA
D: NA

DNA: TGCAGCGTTGACATCCTCATGAACACTGAAGCTTTCTTT
CDR3: CSVDILMNTEAFF
V: TRBV29-1
J: TRBJ1-1
size: NA
D: NA

DNA: TGTGCCAGCAGCTTAGCCGGGGGATGGTATGGCTACACCTTC
CDR3: CASSLAGGWYGYTF
V: TRBV11-2
J: TRBJ1-2
size: NA
D: NA

DNA: TGTGCTAGTGGTTTGGTAAGGGACACTCGGTACTTC
CDR3: CASGLVRDTRYF
V: TRBV12-5
J: TRBJ2-7
size: NA
D: NA

DNA: TGTGCCAGCAGTCCCATCCGGGGGGTGAGAAATCAGCCCCAGCATTTT
CDR3: CASSPIRGVRNQPQHF
V: TRBV16
J: TRBJ1-5
size: NA
D: NA

DNA: TGCGCCAGCAGCCGCAACCTGGGGACAGCGGGGGGGGCAGATACGCAGTATTTT
CDR3: CASSRNLGTAGGADTQYF
V: TRBV4-3
J: TRBJ2-3
size: NA
D: TRBD2

DNA: TGCGCCAGCACCCCTACGGCTAGCACAGATACGCAGTATTTT
CDR3: CASTPTASTDTQYF
V: TRBV5-1
J: TRBJ2-3
size: NA
D: NA

DNA: TGTGCCAGCAGCCTAGGGACAGTCTATGGCTACACCTTC
CDR3: CASSLGTVYGYTF
V: TRBV11-2
J: TRBJ1-2
size: few
D: TRBD1

DNA: TGTGCCAGCAGCGACCGGACCTTTGGGGGAAACACCATATATTTT
CDR3: CASSDRTFGGNTIYF
V: TRBV7-2
J: TRBJ1-3
size: NA
D: NA

DNA: TGTGCCAGCAGCGTCTCCGGGACAGTGAACACTGAAGCTTTCTTT
CDR3: CASSVSGTVNTEAFF
V: TRBV7-2
J: TRBJ1-1
size: NA
D: TRBD1

DNA: TGTGCCATCAGTTCGGGACAGGGTAGCGATGAGCAGTTCTTC
CDR3: CAISSGQGSDEQFF
V: TRBV10-3
J: TRBJ2-1
size: NA
D: TRBD1

DNA: TGTGCCTGGAGCGCAGGGGGGAATCAGCCCCAGCATTTT
CDR3: CAWSAGGNQPQHF
V: TRBV30
J: TRBJ1-5
size: NA
D: TRBD1

DNA: TGTGCCAGCAGTTACGAAGGGGGGGGCACTGAAGCTTTCTTT
CDR3: CASSYEGGGTEAFF
V: TRBV6-5
J: TRBJ1-1
size: NA
D: NA

DNA: TGTGCCACCAGCAGGGACAGGCCAGAGAGCTCCTACGAGCAGTACTTC
CDR3: CATSRDRPESSYEQYF
V: TRBV15
J: TRBJ2-7
size: NA
D: TRBD1

DNA: TGTGCCAGCAGTTACGATTGGGGTAACTATGGCTACACCTTC
CDR3: CASSYDWGNYGYTF
V: TRBV6-5
J: TRBJ1-2
size: NA
D: NA

DNA: TGTGCCAGCAGCTCAGGCGGACTAGCGGGAGTCCCGCTCCTCTACGAGCAGTACTTC
CDR3: CASSSGGLAGVPLLYEQYF
V: TRBV7-9
J: TRBJ2-7
size: NA
D: TRBD2

DNA: TGTGCCAGCAGCTCCGGACTTCTTGGGAATCAGCCCCAGCATTTT
CDR3: CASSSGLLGNQPQHF
V: TRBV11-2
J: TRBJ1-5
size: NA
D: NA

DNA: TGTGCCAGCAGTTCCGGGACAGCTATGGAAAAACTGTTTTTT
CDR3: CASSSGTAMEKLFF
V: TRBV6-6
J: TRBJ1-4
size: NA
D: TRBD1

DNA: TGCAGCGTTGCCGGGGGCAGGGGTGTAACTGGGGCCAACGTCCTGACTTTC
CDR3: CSVAGGRGVTGANVLTF
V: TRBV29-1
J: TRBJ2-6
size: NA
D: NA

DNA: TGTGCCAGCCCCGCAATCCGGGGGCTGGACACTGAAGCTTTCTTT
CDR3: CASPAIRGLDTEAFF
V: TRBV18
J: TRBJ1-1
size: NA
D: NA

DNA: TGTGCCAGCAGCTTGGGCCGCAGGACAGCAAATACTTATGGCTACACCTTC
CDR3: CASSLGRRTANTYGYTF
V: TRBV5-6
J: TRBJ1-2
size: NA
D: NA

DNA: TGCGCCAGCACCCTGACAGGGGGTTACACCGGGGAGCTGTTTTTT
CDR3: CASTLTGGYTGELFF
V: TRBV5-1
J: TRBJ2-2
size: NA
D: TRBD1

DNA: TGTGCCAGCAGCTTTACTAGCACGATGGGGAATGAGCAGTTCTTC
CDR3: CASSFTSTMGNEQFF
V: TRBV7-8
J: TRBJ2-1
size: NA
D: NA